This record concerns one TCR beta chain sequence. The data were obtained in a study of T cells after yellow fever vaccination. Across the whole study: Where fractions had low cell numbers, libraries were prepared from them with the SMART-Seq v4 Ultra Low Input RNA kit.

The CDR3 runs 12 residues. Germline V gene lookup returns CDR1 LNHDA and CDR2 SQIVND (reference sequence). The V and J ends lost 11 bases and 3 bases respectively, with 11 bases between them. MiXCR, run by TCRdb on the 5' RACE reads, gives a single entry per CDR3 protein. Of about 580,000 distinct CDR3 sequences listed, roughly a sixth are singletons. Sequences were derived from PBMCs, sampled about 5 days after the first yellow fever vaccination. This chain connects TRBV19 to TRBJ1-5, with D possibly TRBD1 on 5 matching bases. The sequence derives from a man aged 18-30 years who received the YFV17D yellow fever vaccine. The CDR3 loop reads CAAGGYNQPQHF. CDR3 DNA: TGTGCCGCCGGGGGTTACAATCAGCCCCAGCATTTT.